The entry that follows covers one T cell receptor beta chain sequence. V was shortened by 5 bases and J by 3 bases, with 17 bases between the two germline ends. CDR1 is MNHEY and CDR2 is SMNVEV in the germline V gene (reference sequence). The CDR3 extends over 15 amino acids. These data are taken from a study of technical replicates of blood from several donors. The assay was immunoSEQ multiplex PCR, and TCRdb's table has in-frame clones only and misses some. The sample holds some 80,000 clones, roughly nine tenths seen once. The V gene is TRBV27, the J gene TRBJ2-7; D unresolved. The TCR originated in a human donor in good health. Material: T cells isolated from PBMCs. For the CDR3, the DNA is TGTGCCAGCAGTCCTCGGGTTCCTATATTCTACGAGCAGTACTTC. This sequence encodes CASSPRVPIFYEQYF.